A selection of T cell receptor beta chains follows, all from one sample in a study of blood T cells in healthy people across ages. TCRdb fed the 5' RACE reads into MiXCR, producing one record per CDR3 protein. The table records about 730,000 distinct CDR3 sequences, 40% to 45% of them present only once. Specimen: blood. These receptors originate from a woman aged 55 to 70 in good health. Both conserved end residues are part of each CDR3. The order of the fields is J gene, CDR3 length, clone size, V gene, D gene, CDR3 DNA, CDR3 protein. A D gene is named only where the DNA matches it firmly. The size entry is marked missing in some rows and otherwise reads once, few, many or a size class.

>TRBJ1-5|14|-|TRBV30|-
TGTGCCCGGAGTGAGGGGGGCGCTATCCAGCCCCAGCATTTT
CARSEGGAIQPQHF
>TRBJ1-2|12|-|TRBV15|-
TGTGCCACCAGCGAACAGGGTTATGGCTACACCTTC
CATSEQGYGYTF
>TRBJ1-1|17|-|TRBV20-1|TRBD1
TGCGGTGCTCCTAGGAAGGGGGCCACCCCGATGAACACTGAAGCTTTCTTT
CGAPRKGATPMNTEAFF
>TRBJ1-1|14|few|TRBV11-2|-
TGTGCCAGCAGCTTAGTGGCAGGGAACACTGAAGCTTTCTTT
CASSLVAGNTEAFF
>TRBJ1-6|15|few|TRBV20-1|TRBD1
TGCAGTGCTCCCCGTCCCGACAGGGGCCTGTCACCCCTCCACTTT
CSAPRPDRGLSPLHF
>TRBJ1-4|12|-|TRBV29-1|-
TGCAGCGTTGGAGAGGGAGACGAAAAACTGTTTTTT
CSVGEGDEKLFF
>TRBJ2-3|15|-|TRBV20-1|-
TGCAGTGTTCGCGCTAGCCTAACCTCCACAGATACGCAGTATTTT
CSVRASLTSTDTQYF
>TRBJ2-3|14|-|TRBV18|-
TGTGCCAGCCGAACTACGGGGGACACAGATACGCAGTATTTT
CASRTTGDTDTQYF
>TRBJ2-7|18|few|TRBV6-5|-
TGTGCCAGCAGTTACTCGAGGGTTTCGTCCCAACGATCCTACGAGCAGTACTTC
CASSYSRVSSQRSYEQYF
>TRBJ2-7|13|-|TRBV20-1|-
TGCAGTGCCCCCGCCCGGTCGGGAAACGAGCAGTACTTC
CSAPARSGNEQYF
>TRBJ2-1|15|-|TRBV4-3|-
TGCGCCAGCAGCCAAGACGTTCCGGGTGCCTACGAGCAGTTCTTC
CASSQDVPGAYEQFF
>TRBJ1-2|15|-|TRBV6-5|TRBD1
TGTGCCAGCAGTTACCTGTCGGACAGGGTATATGGCTACACCTTC
CASSYLSDRVYGYTF
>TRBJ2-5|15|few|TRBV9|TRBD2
TGTGCCAGCAGCGTAACCGGGGGGGCCTTAGAGACCCAGTACTTC
CASSVTGGALETQYF
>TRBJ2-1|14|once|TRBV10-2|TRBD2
TGCGCCAGCAGGGGGGCGTTGCGGGAGGGTGAGCAGTTCTTC
CASRGALREGEQFF
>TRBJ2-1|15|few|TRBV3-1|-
TGTGCCAGCAGCCAAAGGGGGGAGATTTACAATGAGCAGTTCTTC
CASSQRGEIYNEQFF
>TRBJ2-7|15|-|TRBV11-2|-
TGTGCCAGCAGCTTGGCCCCGGGAGTCGGGGGCGAGCAGTACTTC
CASSLAPGVGGEQYF
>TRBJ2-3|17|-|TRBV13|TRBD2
TGTGCCAGCAGCCGTAAGGCGGGGGGGCTAGGTACAGATACGCAGTATTTT
CASSRKAGGLGTDTQYF
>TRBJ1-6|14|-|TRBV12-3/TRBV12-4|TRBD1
TGTGCCAGTACGGGACAGAACTATAATTCACCCCTCCACTTT
CASTGQNYNSPLHF
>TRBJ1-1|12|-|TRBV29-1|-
TGCAGCGTCGGAACGGGAATCACTGAAGCTTTCTTT
CSVGTGITEAFF
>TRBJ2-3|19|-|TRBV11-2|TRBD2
TGTGCCAGCAGTTCAGGGTCGGGACTAGCGGGGGACGAGGGAGATACGCAGTATTTT
CASSSGSGLAGDEGDTQYF
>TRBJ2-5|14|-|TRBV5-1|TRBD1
TGCGCCAGCAGGTCGCAGGGGGCTCAAAATGAGCAGTACTTC
CASRSQGAQNEQYF
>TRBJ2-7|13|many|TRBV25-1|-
TGTGCCAGCAGTGAGACAGGAGGCTACGAGCAGTACTTC
CASSETGGYEQYF
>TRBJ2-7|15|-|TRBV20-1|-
TGCAGTGCTAGGGTTTCCGGGTTGACCTCCTACGAGCAGTACTTC
CSARVSGLTSYEQYF
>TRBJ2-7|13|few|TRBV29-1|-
TGCAGCGTTGCGTGGGGGCCGACCTACGAGCAGTACTTC
CSVAWGPTYEQYF
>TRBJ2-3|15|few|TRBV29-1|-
TGCAGCGTTGAAAGGTTACAGGCCAGCACAGATACGCAGTATTTT
CSVERLQASTDTQYF
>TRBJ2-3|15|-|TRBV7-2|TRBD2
TGTGCCAGCAGCCCGTCCGGCGGGGGAAGACATACGCAGTATTTT
CASSPSGGGRHTQYF
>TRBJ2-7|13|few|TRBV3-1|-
TGTGCCAGCAGCCAAGTATCATCGAGGGAGCAGTACTTC
CASSQVSSREQYF
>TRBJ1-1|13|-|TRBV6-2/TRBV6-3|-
TGTGCCAGCAGGGACAGTAGGGACACTGAAGCTTTCTTT
CASRDSRDTEAFF
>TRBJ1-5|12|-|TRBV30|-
TGTGCCTGGAGTCAAACGGCCGAGCCCCAGCATTTT
CAWSQTAEPQHF
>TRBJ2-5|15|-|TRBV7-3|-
TGTGCCAGCAGCTTAGTGGGATTCCCCCAAGAGACCCAGTACTTC
CASSLVGFPQETQYF
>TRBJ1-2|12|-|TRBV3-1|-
TGTGCCAGCAGCCCCGGAGGAATTGGCTACACCTTC
CASSPGGIGYTF
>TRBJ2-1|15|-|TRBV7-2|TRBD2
TGTGCCAGCGGACCGAGCGGGAGGGGAGGAGAGACCCAGTTCTTC
CASGPSGRGGETQFF
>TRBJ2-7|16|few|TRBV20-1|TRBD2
TGCAGTGCTGTACCAGGGACTAGCGGGAGTTACGACGAGCAGTACTTC
CSAVPGTSGSYDEQYF
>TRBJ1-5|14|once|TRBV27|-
TGTGCCAGCAGTTTATCGCCTGGTCCTTCTCCCCAGCATTTT
CASSLSPGPSPQHF
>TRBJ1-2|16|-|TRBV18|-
TGTGCCAGCTCACCCCCGTGGGTAGGGGACAACTATGGCTACACCTTC
CASSPPWVGDNYGYTF
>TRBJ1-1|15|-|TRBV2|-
TGTGCCAGCAGTGAGAGCCAAAATGTACGGACTGAAGCTTTCTTT
CASSESQNVRTEAFF
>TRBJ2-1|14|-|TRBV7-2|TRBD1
TGTGCCAGCAGACTTACAGGGGTGGGAAACATTCAGTTCTTC
CASRLTGVGNIQFF
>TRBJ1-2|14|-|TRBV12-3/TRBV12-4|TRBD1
TGTGCCAGCAGCAGGGAGGGGGCTACGCACGGCTACACCTTC
CASSREGATHGYTF
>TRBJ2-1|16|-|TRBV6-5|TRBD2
TGTGCCAGCAGTTATGGGGGGGGGAGTTTTTACAATGAGCAGTTCTTC
CASSYGGGSFYNEQFF
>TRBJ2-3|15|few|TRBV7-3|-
TGTGCCAGCAGCCCCAACGGGGAGAGGTGGGATACGCAGTATTTT
CASSPNGERWDTQYF
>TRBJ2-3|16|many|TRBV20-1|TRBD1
TGCAGTGCTAGGGGGATTGGGGACAGTGGCACAGATACGCAGTATTTT
CSARGIGDSGTDTQYF
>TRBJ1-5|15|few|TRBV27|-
TGTGCCAGCAGTCTTCGACAGGATAGCAATCAGCCCCAGCATTTT
CASSLRQDSNQPQHF
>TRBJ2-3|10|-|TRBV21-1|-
TGTGCCAGCTGGACAGATACGCAGTATTTT
CASWTDTQYF
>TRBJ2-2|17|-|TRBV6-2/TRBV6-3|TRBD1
TGTGCCAGCGGTTACTCACGGACAGGGATGGACACCAGGGAGCTGTTTTTT
CASGYSRTGMDTRELFF
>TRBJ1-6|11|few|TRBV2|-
TGTGCCAGCAGGGTGGATTCACCCCTCCACTTT
CASRVDSPLHF
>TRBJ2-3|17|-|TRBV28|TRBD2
TGTGCCAGCAGTTCGCCTAAAGCGGGAGGGACCACAGATACGCAGTATTTT
CASSSPKAGGTTDTQYF
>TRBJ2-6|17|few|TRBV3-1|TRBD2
TGTGCCAGCAGCCAAGAGGCCGGGAGGTCTGGGGCCAACGTCCTGACTTTC
CASSQEAGRSGANVLTF
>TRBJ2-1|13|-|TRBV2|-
TGTGCCAGCAGGGGACGGGGAATGAATGAGCAGTTCTTC
CASRGRGMNEQFF
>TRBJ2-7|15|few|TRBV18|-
TGTGCCAGCTCACCCGGGACTGTCAGCTCCTACGAGCAGTACTTC
CASSPGTVSSYEQYF
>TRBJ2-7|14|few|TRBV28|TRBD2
TGTGCCAGCAGTTTTCCGGGACTAGCGGACGAGCAGTACTTC
CASSFPGLADEQYF
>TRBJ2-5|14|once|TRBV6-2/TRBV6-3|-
TGTGCCAGCAGTGCCCGGCCAGAGGGGGAGACCCAGTACTTC
CASSARPEGETQYF
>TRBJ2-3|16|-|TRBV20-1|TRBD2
TGCAGTGCTAGAGAAGGTCTAGCGGCTAGCACAGATACGCAGTATTTT
CSAREGLAASTDTQYF
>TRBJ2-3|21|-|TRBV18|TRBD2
TGTGCCAGCTCACCCACATCTTGGGGACTAGCGGCAGCCACTAGCACAGATACGCAGTATTTT
CASSPTSWGLAAATSTDTQYF
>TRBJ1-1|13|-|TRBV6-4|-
TGTGCCAGCATGGGTCCTGGGGACACTGAAGCTTACTTT
CASMGPGDTEAYF
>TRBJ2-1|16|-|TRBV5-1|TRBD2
TGCGCCAGCAGCACCCGACTAGCGGGAGGCTACAATGAGCAGTTCTTC
CASSTRLAGGYNEQFF
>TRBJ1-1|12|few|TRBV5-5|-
TGTGCCAGCAGCTTACCCCCGGAGAAAGCTTTCTTT
CASSLPPEKAFF
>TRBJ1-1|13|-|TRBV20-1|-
TGCAGTGCTAGAGCGCAGGGGTACACTGAAGCTTTCTTT
CSARAQGYTEAFF
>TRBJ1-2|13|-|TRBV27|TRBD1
TGTGCCAGCAGGTTGACAGGGGGCATCGGCTACACCTTC
CASRLTGGIGYTF